Following are 19 T cell receptor beta chains from one sample sequenced in a study of T cell responses to AZD1222 COVID-19 vaccine. Here immunoSEQ multiplex PCR was the method, and the copy in TCRdb shows in-frame clones only, minus some. The sample comprises tens of thousands of clones, roughly 84% of which are singletons, and 15% to 25% rests with the top ten. Sequences were derived from peripheral blood, sampled on day 0 of AZD1222 vaccination. The receptors come from an adult in good health.

The chain combines TRBV5-1 with TRBJ2-7; D not certain. V lost 10 bases and J lost 4, with 18 bases in between. The CDR3 contains 13 residues. Germline V gene lookup returns CDR1 SGHRS and CDR2 YFSETQ. CDR3: CASAESWAYEQYF. Here the CDR3 DNA reads TGCGCCTCCGCGGAGTCTTGGGCGTACGAGCAGTACTTC.

This chain connects TRBV5-4 to TRBJ2-7, with 9 bases identical to TRBD2. From germline, CDR1 is SGHNT and CDR2 YYREEE (reference sequence). The CDR3 runs 13 residues. The ends lost 2 bases at V and 9 bases at J; junction bases unmatched: 6. CDR3: CASSFWGTSRQYF. The CDR3 DNA reads as TGTGCCAGCAGCTTTTGGGGGACTAGCAGGCAGTACTTC.

The rearrangement links TRBV9 to TRBJ2-1; D not certain. V was clipped by 1 base and J by 3 bases, with 14 bases between them. Germline CDR1 reads SGDLS; CDR2 reads YYNGEE. The CDR3 runs 16 residues. The CDR3 DNA sequence: TGTGCCAGCAGCGTAACCAGCTACTTATTCTACAATGAGCAGTTCTTC. Amino acid sequence: CASSVTSYLFYNEQFF.

This clone was counted a single time. V is TRBV3-1 (or the pseudogene TRBV3-2) and J is TRBJ2-2; 10 bases fit TRBD2. V lost 3 bases to trimming and J lost 12 bases; unmatched junction nucleotides: 7. Germline V gene lookup returns CDR1 LGHDT and CDR2 YNNKEL (reference sequence). This CDR3 region has 14 residues. The CDR3 bases are TGTGCCAGCAGCCATCAGCGGGAGGGGGGTAAGCTGTTTTTT. Its protein is CASSHQREGGKLFF.

The CDR3 here is CASSPSESGSSTDTQYF. For the CDR3, the DNA is TGTGCCAGCAGCCCATCCGAGAGCGGGAGTAGCACAGATACGCAGTATTTT. V and J are TRBV7-6 and TRBJ2-3; the match to TRBD2 covers 8 bases. V trimming: 5 bases; J trimming: 0 bases; junction bases outside the gene matches: 10. Germline V gene lookup returns CDR1 SGHVS and CDR2 FNYEAQ. CDR3 length equals 17 residues.

This clone came up a few times. The gene calls are TRBV12-3 or TRBV12-4 and TRBJ2-1; possibly TRBD2 for D (5 bases). V lost 2 bases, J lost 8 bases, and 7 bases lay in between. The CDR3 runs to 12 residues. The CDR3 DNA reads TGTGCCAGCAGTTTACGGGGAGATGAGCAGTTCTTC. Encoded protein: CASSLRGDEQFF.

This clone was recorded only once. This chain joins TRBV18 and TRBJ2-3, with D unclear. Per the germline V gene, CDR1 is KGHSH and CDR2 is LQKENI. Trimming took 4 bases from V and 3 from J, leaving 8 bases between them. The CDR3 totals 13 residues. The CDR3: CASSRDKTDTQYF. The CDR3 nucleotides read TGTGCCAGCTCACGCGACAAGACAGATACGCAGTATTTT.

This clone turned up a few times. The rearrangement uses TRBV30 and TRBJ2-4, with D perhaps TRBD1 or TRBD2 (5 bases each). Trimming cost V 1 base and J 7 bases, with 8 bases left between them. CDR3 length: 12 amino acids. CDR1 is GTSNPN, CDR2 SVGIG, per germline (reference sequence). The CDR3 DNA is TGTGCCTGGAGTGAAGAGGGGAACATTCAGTACTTC. Translating gives CAWSEEGNIQYF.

The gene calls are TRBV9 and TRBJ2-3; D ambiguous. The V and J ends lost 0 bases and 4 bases respectively, with 12 bases between them. Germline V lookup: CDR1 SGDLS, CDR2 YYNGEE. The CDR3 has 15 amino acids. The CDR3 region is CASSVAITSADTQYF. CDR3 bases: TGTGCCAGCAGCGTAGCTATCACGAGCGCAGATACGCAGTATTTT. Full variable domain (missing parts from reference TRBV9 and TRBJ2-3): DSGVTQTPKHLITATGQRVTLRCSPRSGDLSVYWYQQSLDQGLQFLIQYYNGEERAKGNILERFSAQQFPDLHSELNLSSLELGDSALYFCASSVAITSADTQYFGPGTRLTVL.

The gene calls are TRBV12-3 or TRBV12-4 and TRBJ1-2; D unclear. V shed 5 bases and J shed 8 bases, with 15 bases lying between them. The CDR3 sequence is 13 residues long. The CDR3 DNA sequence: TGTGCCAGCAGTCAACGTCGGCAGATAGGCTACACCTTC. Amino acid sequence: CASSQRRQIGYTF.

The V and J genes are TRBV27 and TRBJ1-1, with TRBD1 as a possible D gene (6 bases). V shed 0 bases and J shed 5 bases, with 13 bases lying between them. The length of the CDR3 is 15 residues. Germline V gene lookup returns CDR1 MNHEY and CDR2 SMNVEV (reference sequence). The CDR3 reads CASSLSKGGSTEAFF. The CDR3 DNA sequence: TGTGCCAGCAGTTTATCGAAGGGGGGGTCAACTGAAGCTTTCTTT.

This clone has only one observation. The sample contains more than one DNA sequence encoding this CDR3. V gene TRBV10-3 combines with J gene TRBJ2-7; D is ambiguous. V was trimmed by 0 bases and J by 1 base, leaving 4 bases between them. Germline V gene lookup returns CDR1 ENHRY and CDR2 SYGVKD. The CDR3 covers 13 residues. CDR3 bases: TGTGCCATCAGTGAGTCCAATTCCTACGAGCAGTACGTC. It codes for CAISESNSYEQYV.

This chain joins TRBV6-5 and TRBJ2-1; D unresolved. V dropped 0 bases and J dropped 5 bases, with 5 bases sitting between them. The CDR3 spans 13 residues. Germline V CDR1 and CDR2: MNHEY, SVGAGI. CDR3 region: CASSYSRHNEQFF. The CDR3 DNA reads TGTGCCAGCAGTTACTCGAGACACAATGAGCAGTTCTTC.

The CDR3 region has the DNA TGTGCCAGCAGTTTCCCAGGACAGGGGGCGGAAGAGCAGTACTTC. Protein sequence: CASSFPGQGAEEQYF. This chain connects TRBV28 to TRBJ2-7; 11 nucleotides line up with TRBD1. The CDR3 covers 15 residues. Germline CDR1 MDHEN, CDR2 SYDVKM. J gave up 7 bases and V 3 bases, and 8 bases lay outside the gene matches.

The chain has TRBV2 and TRBJ1-5; D gene uncertain. CDR3 length: 12 residues. CDR1 is SNHLY, CDR2 FYNNEI, per germline. V was clipped by 6 bases and J by 1 base, with 4 bases between them. The DNA for the CDR3 is TGTGCCAGCAGAGAGAGCAATCAGCCCCAGCATTTT. This codes for CASRESNQPQHF.

This chain joins TRBV11-2 and TRBJ2-7; TRBD2 matches at 9 bases. The germline CDR1 and CDR2 sequences are SGHAT and FQNNGV. With 5 bases clipped from V and 3 bases from J, the junction kept 8 bases outside the gene matches. The CDR3 has 15 amino acids. The CDR3 DNA reads TGTGCCAGCAGCCTGGAACTAGCGGGTTTCTACGAGCAGTACGTC. This encodes CASSLELAGFYEQYV.

This rearrangement joins TRBV2 to TRBJ1-2; 8 bases agree with TRBD1. This CDR3 is built from 15 residues. Germline assignment: CDR1 SNHLY and CDR2 FYNNEI. V lost 5 bases and J lost 9; bases outside the gene matches: 14. CDR3 bases: TGTGCCAGCAGTCCCGGGACAGGCCTGCCGTTTAGCTACACCTTC. As protein: CASSPGTGLPFSYTF.

The genes are TRBV7-9 and TRBJ1-2; D is ambiguous. CDR3 length: 14 amino acids. Germline V gene lookup returns CDR1 SEHNR and CDR2 FQNEAQ (reference sequence). V gave up 6 bases and J gave up 2 bases, with 13 bases separating them. Here the CDR3 reads CASSKPRGNYGYTF. The CDR3 bases are TGTGCCAGCAGTAAACCGCGCGGAAACTATGGCTACACCTTC.

V is TRBV5-1 and J is TRBJ2-2; 7 positions match TRBD2. The CDR3 runs to 14 residues. CDR1 and CDR2 from the germline V gene are SGHRS and YFSETQ. The trim removed 3 bases at V and 5 bases at J, leaving 4 bases unmatched. The CDR3 DNA is TGCGCCAGCAGCTCCCTAGCGGATACCGGGGAGCTGTTTTTT. This gives the protein CASSSLADTGELFF.